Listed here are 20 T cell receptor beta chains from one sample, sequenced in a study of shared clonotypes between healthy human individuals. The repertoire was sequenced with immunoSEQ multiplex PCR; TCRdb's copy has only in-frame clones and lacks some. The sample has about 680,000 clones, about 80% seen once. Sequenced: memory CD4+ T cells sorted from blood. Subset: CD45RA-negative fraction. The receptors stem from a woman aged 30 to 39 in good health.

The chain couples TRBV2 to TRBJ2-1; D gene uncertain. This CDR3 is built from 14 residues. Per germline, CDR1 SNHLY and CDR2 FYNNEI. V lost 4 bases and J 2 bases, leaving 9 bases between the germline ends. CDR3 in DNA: TGTGCCAGCAGTGGCCGCACAGCCTACAATGAGCAGTTCTTC. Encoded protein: CASSGRTAYNEQFF.

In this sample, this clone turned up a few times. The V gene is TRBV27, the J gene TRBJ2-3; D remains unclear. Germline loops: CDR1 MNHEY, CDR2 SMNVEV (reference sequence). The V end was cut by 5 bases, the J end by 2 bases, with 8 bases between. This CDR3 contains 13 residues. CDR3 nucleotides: TGTGCCAGCAGTGACCCCTACACAGATACGCAGTATTTT. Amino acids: CASSDPYTDTQYF.

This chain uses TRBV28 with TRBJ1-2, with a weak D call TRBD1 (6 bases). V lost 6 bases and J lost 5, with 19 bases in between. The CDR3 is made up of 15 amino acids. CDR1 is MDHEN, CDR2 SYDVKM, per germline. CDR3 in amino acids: CASRIPQGKLYGYTF. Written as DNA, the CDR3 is TGTGCCAGCAGGATTCCGCAGGGGAAGCTGTATGGCTACACCTTC.

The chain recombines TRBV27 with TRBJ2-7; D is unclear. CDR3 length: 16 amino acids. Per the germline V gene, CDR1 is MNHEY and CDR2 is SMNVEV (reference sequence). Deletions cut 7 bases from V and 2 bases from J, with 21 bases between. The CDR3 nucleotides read TGTGCCAGCAACCCCCGCCGGGCAGGCTTGCCCTACGAGCAGTACTTC. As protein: CASNPRRAGLPYEQYF.

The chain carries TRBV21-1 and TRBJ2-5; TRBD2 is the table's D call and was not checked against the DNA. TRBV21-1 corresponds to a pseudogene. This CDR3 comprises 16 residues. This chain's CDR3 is CASSPPSGRGVETQYF. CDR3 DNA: TGTGCCAGCAGCCCGCCTAGCGGGAGGGGAGTGGAGACCCAGTACTTC.

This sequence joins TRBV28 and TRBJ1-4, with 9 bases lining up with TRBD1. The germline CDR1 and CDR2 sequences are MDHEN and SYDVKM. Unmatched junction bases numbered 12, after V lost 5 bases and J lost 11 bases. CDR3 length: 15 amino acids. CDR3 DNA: TGTGCCAGCAGTCTACCGGGACAGGGATACAGGAAACTGTTTTTT. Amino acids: CASSLPGQGYRKLFF.

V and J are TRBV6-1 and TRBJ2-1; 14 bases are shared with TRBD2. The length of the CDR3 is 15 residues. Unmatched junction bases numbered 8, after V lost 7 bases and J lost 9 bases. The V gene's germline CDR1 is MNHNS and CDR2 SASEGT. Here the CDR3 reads CASKRLAGGPAEQFF. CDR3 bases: TGTGCCAGCAAAAGACTAGCGGGAGGGCCCGCTGAGCAGTTCTTC.

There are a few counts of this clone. The CDR3 coding sequence is TGTGCCAGCAGCTCGGAAGGGGTTATGAACACTGAAGCTTTCTTT. This encodes CASSSEGVMNTEAFF. V is TRBV11-2 and J is TRBJ1-1; perhaps TRBD1 as D (5 bases). V gave up 4 bases and J gave up 0 bases, with 12 bases separating them. The CDR3 has 15 residues. Germline V CDR1 and CDR2: SGHAT, FQNNGV. Supplemented by reference TRBV11-2 and TRBJ1-1, the full variable domain reads EAGVAQSPRYKIIEKRQSVAFWCNPISGHATLYWYQQILGQGPKLLIQFQNNGVVDDSQLPKDRFSAERLKGVDSTLKIQPAKLEDSAVYLCASSSEGVMNTEAFFGQGTRLTVV.

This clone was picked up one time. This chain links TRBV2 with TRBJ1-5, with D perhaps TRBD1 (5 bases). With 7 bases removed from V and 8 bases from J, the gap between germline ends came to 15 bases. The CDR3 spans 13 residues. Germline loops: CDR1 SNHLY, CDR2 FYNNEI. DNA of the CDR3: TGTGCCAGCATCCGGGACTCGGGCGAGCCCCAGCATTTT. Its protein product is CASIRDSGEPQHF.

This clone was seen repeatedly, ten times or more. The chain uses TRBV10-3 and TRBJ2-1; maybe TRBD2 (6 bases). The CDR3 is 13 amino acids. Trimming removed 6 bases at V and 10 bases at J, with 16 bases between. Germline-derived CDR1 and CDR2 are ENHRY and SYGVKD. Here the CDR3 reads CAIRGASVIEQFF. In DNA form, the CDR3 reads TGTGCCATCAGAGGGGCTAGCGTTATCGAGCAGTTCTTC.

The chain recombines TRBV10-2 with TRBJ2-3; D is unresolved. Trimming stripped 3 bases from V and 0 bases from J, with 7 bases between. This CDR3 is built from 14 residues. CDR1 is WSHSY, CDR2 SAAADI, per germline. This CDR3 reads CASSDSASTDTQYF. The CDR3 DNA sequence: TGCGCCAGCAGTGACTCGGCTAGCACAGATACGCAGTATTTT.

CDR3 sequence: CASSVEGSGYNEQFF. CDR3 in DNA: TGTGCCAGCAGCGTCGAGGGATCCGGCTACAATGAGCAGTTCTTC. This rearrangement joins TRBV9 to TRBJ2-1; weak D call: TRBD2 (5 bases). Germline lookup yields CDR1 SGDLS and CDR2 YYNGEE. Deletions cut 2 bases from V and 3 bases from J, with 12 bases between. The CDR3 spans 15 residues.

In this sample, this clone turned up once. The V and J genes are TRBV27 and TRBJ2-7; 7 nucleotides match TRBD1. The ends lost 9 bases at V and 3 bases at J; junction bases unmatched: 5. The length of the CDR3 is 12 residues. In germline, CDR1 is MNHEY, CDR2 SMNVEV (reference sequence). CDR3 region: CASAGGNYEQYF. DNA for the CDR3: TGTGCCAGTGCAGGGGGAAACTACGAGCAGTACTTC.

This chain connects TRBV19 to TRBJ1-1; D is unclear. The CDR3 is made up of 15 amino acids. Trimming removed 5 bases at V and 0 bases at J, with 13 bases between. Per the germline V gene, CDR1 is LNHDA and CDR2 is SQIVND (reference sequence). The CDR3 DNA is TGTGCCAGTAGTGTCGACCGACCGTTGAACACTGAAGCTTTCTTT. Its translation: CASSVDRPLNTEAFF.

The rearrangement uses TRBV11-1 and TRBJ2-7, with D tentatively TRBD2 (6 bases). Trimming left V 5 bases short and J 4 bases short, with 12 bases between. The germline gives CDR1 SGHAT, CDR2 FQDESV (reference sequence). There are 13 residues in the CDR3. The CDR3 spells CASSPGTFYEQYF. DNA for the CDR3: TGTGCCAGCAGCCCCGGGACTTTTTACGAGCAGTACTTC.

The CDR3 region is CASSVEATPYEQYF. CDR3 nucleotide sequence: TGTGCCAGCAGCGTAGAAGCGACCCCCTACGAGCAGTACTTC. This chain connects TRBV9 to TRBJ2-7; D unresolved. The germline CDR1 and CDR2 sequences are SGDLS and YYNGEE. The CDR3 runs 14 residues. V was trimmed by 0 bases and J by 2 bases, leaving 9 bases between them.

In nucleotides, the CDR3 is TGTGCCAGCAGTTTCGGAGTTGCTAGCACAGATACGCAGTATTTT. It codes for CASSFGVASTDTQYF. The gene calls are TRBV27 and TRBJ2-3; D gene ambiguous. CDR1 MNHEY and CDR2 SMNVEV come from the germline V gene (reference sequence). The V end was cut by 3 bases, the J end by 0 bases, with 10 bases between. This CDR3 is built from 15 residues.

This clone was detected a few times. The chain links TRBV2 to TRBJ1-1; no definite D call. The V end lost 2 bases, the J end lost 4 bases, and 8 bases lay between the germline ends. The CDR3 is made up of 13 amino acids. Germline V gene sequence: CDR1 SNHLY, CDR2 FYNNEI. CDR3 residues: CASSELAGTEAFF. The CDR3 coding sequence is TGTGCCAGCAGTGAATTGGCGGGCACTGAAGCTTTCTTT.

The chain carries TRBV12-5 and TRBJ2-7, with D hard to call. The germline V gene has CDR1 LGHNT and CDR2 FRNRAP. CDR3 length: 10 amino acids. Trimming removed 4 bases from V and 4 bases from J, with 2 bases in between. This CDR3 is CASGYYEQYF. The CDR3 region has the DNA TGTGCTAGTGGTTATTACGAGCAGTACTTC.

The CDR3 region is CASSSQRDNGYTF. CDR3 sequence (DNA): TGTGCCAGCAGCTCGCAGCGGGATAATGGCTACACCTTC. This chain links TRBV7-3 with TRBJ1-2; no reliable D call. The germline V gene has CDR1 SGHTA and CDR2 FQGTGA. This CDR3 spans 13 amino acids. V was trimmed by 4 bases and J by 6 bases, leaving 12 bases between them.